These 10 T cell receptor beta chains originate from one sample sequenced in a study of beta chain features in type 1 diabetes. Their specific antigens are unknown. Every bit of the isolated RNA underwent reverse transcription, so sequencing read expressed TCRB transcripts. Repertoires were generated with immunoSEQ multiplex PCR, while TCRdb's copy carries only in-frame clones and drops some. The data hold 95,000 to 150,000 clones, with over 15% observed a single time. Study findings and constraints: There was a moderate but significant shortening of TCRB CDR3s in all four CD4+ subsets of Type 1 diabetes patients.

Sequencing was carried out using central memory CD4+ T cells from blood. All receptors come from a young man with type 1 diabetes.

The chain carries TRBV11-2 and TRBJ2-5, with 10 bases lining up with TRBD2. This CDR3 is built from 15 residues. Germline CDR1 SGHAT, CDR2 FQNNGV. V lost 5 bases, J lost 5 bases, and 8 bases stayed unmatched. The CDR3 is CASSPRLAGGETQYF. The CDR3 nucleotides read TGTGCCAGCAGCCCCCGACTAGCGGGTGGGGAGACCCAGTACTTC.

The chain has TRBV9 and TRBJ2-7; 12 nucleotides line up with TRBD1. Trimming at V came to 3 bases and at J to 6 bases, leaving 10 bases not matched to a gene. CDR1 and CDR2 from the germline V gene are SGDLS and YYNGEE. The length of the CDR3 is 16 residues. The CDR3 nucleotides read TGTGCCAGCAGCGCAGGGACAGGGGGCGCGGATGGCGAGCAGTACTTC. Translating gives CASSAGTGGADGEQYF.

The chain links TRBV9 to TRBJ2-5, with TRBD2 matching over 9 bases. J gave up 5 bases and V 0 bases, and 8 bases lay outside the gene matches. The CDR3 spans 16 residues. Germline loops: CDR1 SGDLS, CDR2 YYNGEE. CDR3 residues: CASSVGPAGGTETQYF. The CDR3 DNA reads as TGTGCCAGCAGCGTAGGGCCCGCGGGGGGGACGGAGACCCAGTACTTC. Based on the CDR3 plus reference TRBV9 and TRBJ2-5, the full variable domain is DSGVTQTPKHLITATGQRVTLRCSPRSGDLSVYWYQQSLDQGLQFLIQYYNGEERAKGNILERFSAQQFPDLHSELNLSSLELGDSALYFCASSVGPAGGTETQYFGPGTRLLVL.

V usage is TRBV6-5 and J usage is TRBJ1-5; 7 bases fit TRBD1. From germline, CDR1 is MNHEY and CDR2 SVGAGI. The junction had 3 bases not matched to a gene; V was cut back by 6 bases and J by 4 bases. CDR3 size: 13 residues. The CDR3 here is CASSRQGNQPQHF. The DNA for the CDR3 is TGTGCCAGCAGCCGACAGGGAAATCAGCCCCAGCATTTT.

This clone has just a few counts. The junction and the germline gene differ at one end; a read error may be behind it. This chain links TRBV7-9 with TRBJ2-2; 9 positions match TRBD2. CDR1 and CDR2 (germline): SEHNR, FQNEAQ (reference sequence). CDR3 size: 15 residues. This CDR3 is CASTLLAGNTGELFF. The CDR3, as DNA: TGTGCCAGCACCTTACTAGCGGGGAACACCGGGGAGCTGTTTTTT.

The table lists this clone with a few counts. The gene calls are TRBV4-2 and TRBJ1-2; TRBD1 might be the D (6 bases). Trimming took 3 bases from V and 4 from J, leaving 21 bases between them. The germline V gene has CDR1 LGHNA and CDR2 YNFKEQ. CDR3 length: 17 residues. The CDR3 region has the DNA TGTGCCAGCAGCCACCCTGGGGCAGGGGACCGCATCTATGGCTACACCTTC. The encoded protein is CASSHPGAGDRIYGYTF.

The chain combines TRBV29-1 with TRBJ1-4, with 10 bases identical to TRBD1. The germline gives CDR1 SQVTM, CDR2 ANQGSEA. The V and J ends lost 5 bases and 8 bases, in that order; junction bases with no gene match: 5. The length of the CDR3 is 13 residues. This CDR3 is CSVRQGAGEKLFF. The DNA of the CDR3 is TGCAGCGTTCGACAGGGGGCAGGCGAAAAACTGTTTTTT. Together with reference TRBV29-1 and TRBJ1-4, the CDR3 gives the full variable domain: SAVISQKPSRDICQRGTSLTIQCQVDSQVTMMFWYRQQPGQSLTLIATANQGSEATYESGFVIDKFPISRPNLTFSTLTVSNMSPEDSSIYLCSVRQGAGEKLFFGSGTQLSVL.

A word on this clone: This probably arose from a read error, given a far larger clone one base away. V is TRBV7-8 and J is TRBJ2-5; unclear D gene. V lost 7 bases and J 4 bases, leaving 7 bases between the germline ends. Germline loops: CDR1 SGHVS, CDR2 FQNEAQ. This CDR3 is built from 11 residues. For the CDR3, the DNA is TGTGCCAGCACTTACGGAGAGACCCAGTACTTC. It specifies CASTYGETQYF.

The chain employs TRBV10-3 and TRBJ1-5; D uncertain. V lost 8 bases, J lost 3 bases, and 11 bases lay in between. Germline CDR1 ENHRY, CDR2 SYGVKD. The CDR3 consists of 13 residues. The CDR3 DNA reads as TGTGCCATCGGCGGGGATGACAATCAGCCCCAGCATTTT. Translating it yields CAIGGDDNQPQHF.

The rearrangement joins TRBV28 to TRBJ2-5, with 8 bases that match TRBD2. The trim removed 6 bases at V and 4 bases at J, leaving 16 bases unmatched. This CDR3 region has 17 residues. CDR1 MDHEN and CDR2 SYDVKM come from the germline V gene. CDR3 DNA: TGTGCCAGCAGCCCGGGGGGGGGCGCAGGGTCGAGAGAGACCCAGTACTTC. It yields the protein CASSPGGGAGSRETQYF.